These 12 T cell receptor beta chains were all obtained from the same sample, sequenced in a study of T-cell reconstitution after alpha-beta-depleted transplantation in children. The authors prepared the TCRbeta library with unique molecular identifiers. A single record per CDR3 protein comes from TCRdb applying MiXCR to the PCR reads. The repertoire holds approximately 240,000 distinct CDR3 sequences, with around 9.5% as singletons. Sequencing used PBMCs from the stem cell graft donor, obtained from the stem cell graft. These receptors were taken from a human donor who donated a stem cell graft to a child with acute lymphoblastic leukemia.

This clonotype has more than one count but fewer than ten. The chain recombines TRBV18 with TRBJ1-3; no definite D call. Germline V gives CDR1 KGHSH, CDR2 LQKENI. Trimming removed 0 bases from V and 0 bases from J, with 12 bases in between. CDR3 length equals 17 residues. CDR3 in amino acids: CASSPPLGPSSGNTIYF. In DNA, the CDR3 is TGTGCCAGCTCACCACCGTTAGGACCGTCCTCTGGAAACACCATATATTTT. Full variable domain (missing parts from reference TRBV18 and TRBJ1-3): NAGVMQNPRHLVRRRGQEARLRCSPMKGHSHVYWYRQLPEEGLKFMVYLQKENIIDESGMPKERFSAEFPKEGPSILRIQQVVRGDSAAYFCASSPPLGPSSGNTIYFGEGSWLTVV.

At least ten counts were recorded for this clonotype. The chain carries TRBV12-3 or TRBV12-4 and TRBJ1-1; 7 bases fit TRBD1. The V segment lost 4 bases and the J segment 3 bases; nucleotides outside the gene matches: 2. This CDR3 has 13 amino acids. This CDR3 reads CASSSTGDTEAFF. As DNA, the CDR3 is TGTGCCAGCAGTTCTACAGGGGACACTGAAGCTTTCTTT.

This clonotype was found a few times. The V gene is TRBV5-1, the J gene TRBJ2-1; TRBD2 agrees at 12 bases. The CDR3 consists of 16 residues. The V gene's germline CDR1 is SGHRS and CDR2 YFSETQ. V trimming: 2 bases; J trimming: 7 bases; junction bases outside the gene matches: 7. Written as DNA, the CDR3 is TGCGCCAGCAGCTTTCTAGCGGGGGGGCCATCGAATGAGCAGTTCTTC. Translation: CASSFLAGGPSNEQFF.

This clonotype was found many times. The CDR3 coding sequence is TGTGCCAGCAGTTGGACGATCAATCATAACTATGGCTACACCTTC. Amino acids: CASSWTINHNYGYTF. The chain couples TRBV27 to TRBJ1-2; no clear D gene. Trimming left V 4 bases short and J 1 base short, with 13 bases between. This CDR3 is built from 15 residues. The germline gives CDR1 MNHEY, CDR2 SMNVEV (reference sequence).

This clonotype has a handful of counts. The V gene is TRBV5-1, the J gene TRBJ2-5; TRBD1 is a possible D gene (5 bases). The CDR3 covers 12 residues. Trimming pared 2 bases from V and 7 bases from J, leaving 9 bases between. Germline values: CDR1 SGHRS, CDR2 YFSETQ. The CDR3 protein is CASSFSRGTQYF. DNA for the CDR3: TGCGCCAGCAGCTTCTCTAGGGGGACCCAGTACTTC.

The table lists this clonotype with a few counts. The chain employs TRBV4-3 and TRBJ1-4; TRBD1 is a possible D gene (5 bases). Germline-derived CDR1 and CDR2 are LGHNA and YSLEER. The CDR3 runs 13 residues. Deletions cut 4 bases from V and 8 bases from J, with 11 bases between. The chain's CDR3 is CASSLGQGEKLFF. The CDR3 bases are TGCGCCAGCAGCCTCGGACAAGGCGAAAAACTGTTTTTT.

This clonotype has more than one count but fewer than ten. The rearrangement uses TRBV6-5 and TRBJ2-2, with 8 bases identical to TRBD1. CDR1 is MNHEY, CDR2 SVGAGI, per germline. The CDR3 is made up of 15 amino acids. Trimming took 2 bases from V and 3 from J; bases not matched to a gene: 2. The CDR3 region is CASSYQTGDTGELFF. CDR3 coding DNA: TGTGCCAGCAGTTACCAGACAGGGGACACCGGGGAGCTGTTTTTT.

In this sample, this clonotype turned up many times. V gene TRBV5-1 combines with J gene TRBJ2-1; possible D gene TRBD1, 6 bases. The germline V and J ends were trimmed by 0 bases and 1 base, with 8 bases remaining between them. Germline CDR1 SGHRS, CDR2 YFSETQ. This CDR3 region has 15 residues. In nucleotides, the CDR3 is TGCGCCAGCAGCTTGGAACAGGGATCCTACAATGAGCAGTTCTTC. Encoded protein: CASSLEQGSYNEQFF.

This clonotype has only a few counts. The chain has TRBV6-8 and TRBJ1-4; D gene uncertain. The V end lost 2 bases, the J end lost 8 bases, and 15 bases lay between the germline ends. CDR3 size: 15 residues. Germline loops: CDR1 MNHGY, CDR2 SAAAGT. The CDR3 loop is CASSYEGRGEEKLFF. The CDR3 DNA reads TGTGCCAGCAGTTACGAGGGTAGAGGCGAAGAAAAACTGTTTTTT.

This clonotype was seen repeatedly, ten times or more. This chain connects TRBV20-1 to TRBJ2-3; 9 bases fit TRBD1. V dropped 0 bases and J dropped 6; count of bases not matched to a gene: 4. Germline CDR1 and CDR2: DFQATT and SNEGSKA (reference sequence). This CDR3 comprises 14 residues. The CDR3 here is CSARDTGGEDTQYF. The CDR3 DNA reads TGCAGTGCTAGAGATACAGGGGGCGAGGATACGCAGTATTTT.

The CDR3 is CASSLLLAGGPIEQFF. The CDR3 region has the DNA TGTGCCAGCAGTCTTCTACTAGCGGGGGGGCCTATTGAGCAGTTCTTC. The chain employs TRBV27 and TRBJ2-1; TRBD2 matches at 13 bases. Looked up from germline, CDR1 is MNHEY and CDR2 is SMNVEV (reference sequence). CDR3 length: 16 residues. The V segment lost 5 bases and the J segment 9 bases; nucleotides outside the gene matches: 10.

This clonotype showed up just a few times. The chain couples TRBV12-3 or TRBV12-4 to TRBJ1-2, with D perhaps TRBD1 (5 bases). The V end was cut by 5 bases, the J end by 0 bases, with 10 bases between. There are 14 residues in the CDR3. This CDR3 is CASSETTANYGYTF. The CDR3 DNA is TGTGCCAGCAGTGAGACGACAGCTAACTATGGCTACACCTTC.